This TCR beta chain was sequenced for a study of blood T cell repertoires in COVID-19. Profiling relied on immunoSEQ multiplex PCR, and the TCRdb table lists in-frame clones only, not all of them. The sample lists around 200,000 clones; roughly 86% were seen once. The length of the CDR3 is 15 residues. J was trimmed by 3 bases and V by 5 bases; bases with no gene match: 8. The germline gives CDR1 SGHAT, CDR2 FQNNGV. The clonotype comes from a man aged 18 to 30 with active or convalescent COVID-19. The sequencing sample was made of peripheral blood. The chain links TRBV11-2 to TRBJ2-3, with 7 nucleotides matching TRBD2. The CDR3 DNA reads as TGTGCCAGCAGCCTACTAGCGCCCGGTACAGATACGCAGTATTTT. Its translation: CASSLLAPGTDTQYF.